This is a list of T cell receptor beta chains from one sample in a study of blood T cell repertoires in COVID-19. Some clones are missing from TCRdb's copy, which holds only in-frame ones; the method was immunoSEQ multiplex PCR. The table lists about 490,000 clones, 80% to 90% of them singletons. The sequenced material came from peripheral blood. The origin of the receptors is a human donor in a cohort sampled during active COVID-19. The CDR3 runs from the conserved cysteine through the conserved F or W. The D gene is left open where the match is weak. Part of the rows lack a size; the others show once, few, many or a class for expanded clones.

d_gene,abundance,j_gene,v_gene,CDR3nt,CDR3aa
.,.,TRBJ1-1,TRBV25-1,TGTGCCAGCAGTGATTCGACAATGACTGAAGCTTTCTTT,CASSDSTMTEAFF
.,.,TRBJ2-3,TRBV27,TGTGCCAGCAGTCGGGGACAGCCCGGGAGTCCAGATACGCAGTATTTT,CASSRGQPGSPDTQYF
.,.,TRBJ1-3,TRBV10-1,TGCGCCAGCAGCAATAAAAGGGGCAGGGCGTTTGCAAACACCATATATTTT,CASSNKRGRAFANTIYF
.,.,TRBJ2-1,TRBV5-4,TGTGCCAGCAGCCCCCGGGGTGGAAACAATGAGCAGTTCTTC,CASSPRGGNNEQFF
.,once,TRBJ1-2,TRBV29-1,TGCAGCGTTGAAGGTCCGGGAGTAAGCAATGGCTACACCTTC,CSVEGPGVSNGYTF
TRBD1,few,TRBJ1-2,TRBV19,TGTGCCAGTAGTATTAGGGACAGCCATGGCTACACCTTC,CASSIRDSHGYTF
TRBD1,.,TRBJ1-5,TRBV4-1,TGCGCCAGCAGCCAAGAACAGGGGCGTCCGAATCAGCCCCAGCATTTT,CASSQEQGRPNQPQHF
.,.,TRBJ1-2,TRBV25-1,TGTGCCAGCAGTGAATTCCGGGGACACGAGGTTGGCTACACCTTC,CASSEFRGHEVGYTF
TRBD2,.,TRBJ2-1,TRBV3-1/TRBV3-2,TGTGCCAGCAGCCGGGGGACTAGCGACAATGAGCAGTTCTTC,CASSRGTSDNEQFF
.,.,TRBJ2-7,TRBV18,TGTGCCAGCTCACCGGCAGCGGCCTACGAGCAGTACTTC,CASSPAAAYEQYF
.,.,TRBJ1-5,TRBV19,TGTGCCAGTACTCACTCATACGGCGGGGATAGCAATCAGCCCCAGCATTTT,CASTHSYGGDSNQPQHF
.,.,TRBJ2-1,TRBV10-3,TGTGCCATCGGCGCGGGGAGTTCCTACAATGAGCAGTTCTTC,CAIGAGSSYNEQFF
.,few,TRBJ2-5,TRBV5-5,TGTGCCAGCAGCCCTGCCTTAGGGAGGCAAGAGACCCAGTACTTC,CASSPALGRQETQYF
TRBD2,.,TRBJ2-5,TRBV2,TGTGCCAGCTGGGGACTAGCGTCTGTTCAAGAGACCCAGTACTTC,CASWGLASVQETQYF
.,.,TRBJ1-4,TRBV4-3,TGCGCCAGCAGCCAAGATTTATTCCGAGTGGCAACTAATGAAAAACTGTTTTTT,CASSQDLFRVATNEKLFF
TRBD2,.,TRBJ2-7,TRBV7-2,TGTGCCAGCAGCTCCGGGACTAGCCCCATCTACGAGCAGTACTTC,CASSSGTSPIYEQYF
.,.,TRBJ2-6,TRBV5-8,TGTGCCAGCAGCTACAGGGCTGGGGCCAACGTCCTGACTTTC,CASSYRAGANVLTF
TRBD1,.,TRBJ1-5,TRBV18,TGTGCCAGCTCCCTAGGACAGGAGAGAAATAGCAATCAGCCCCAGCATTTT,CASSLGQERNSNQPQHF
TRBD2,.,TRBJ2-7,TRBV7-2,TGTGCCAGCAGCCCCCCCCCGGGAGGAGGCTACGAGCAGTACTTC,CASSPPPGGGYEQYF
TRBD1,.,TRBJ2-1,TRBV6-5,TGTGCCAGCAGTTACCGGGACAGGGTCTACAATGAGCAGTTCTTC,CASSYRDRVYNEQFF
TRBD1,.,TRBJ2-1,TRBV7-3,TGTGCCAGCAGCTTAACGGGGGACAGGGCCTATGAGCAGTTCTTC,CASSLTGDRAYEQFF
.,.,TRBJ2-1,TRBV9,TGTGCCAGCAGCGTAGTTGGGGGCGCGTATTTCGATGAGCAGTTCTTC,CASSVVGGAYFDEQFF
.,.,TRBJ1-2,TRBV7-3,TGTGCCAGCAGCTTCGGAGCTAACTATGGCTACACCTTC,CASSFGANYGYTF
TRBD2,many,TRBJ2-3,TRBV4-1,TGCGCCAGCAGCCAAACAGGCACTAGCGGATATCAAACAGATACGCAGTATTTT,CASSQTGTSGYQTDTQYF
.,.,TRBJ2-7,TRBV3-1/TRBV3-2,TGTGCCAGCAGCCAAGGGGTTTCTAGCGTACGGTTCTACGAGCAGTACTTC,CASSQGVSSVRFYEQYF
TRBD2,.,TRBJ2-7,TRBV15,TGTGCCACCCGGGCTAGCGGGAGATCCTACGAGCAGTACTTC,CATRASGRSYEQYF